This TCR beta chain was captured by sequencing in a study of T-cell memory formation after mild COVID-19. TCRdb reprocessed the 5' RACE reads via MiXCR and lists one record per CDR3 protein. The table shows 150,000 to 200,000 distinct CDR3 sequences, with around a tenth occurring only once. Germline CDR1 reads SQVTM; CDR2 reads ANQGSEA. V shed 5 bases, J shed 11 bases, and the junction held 9 bases outside the gene matches. The CDR3 totals 12 residues. The source material was PBMCs or a T cell subset sorted from them (not recorded which). This receptor was taken from a man in his late teens or twenties who had mild COVID-19 (a few samples of this study predate the infection). Cell type and time point are not known. The chain recombines TRBV29-1 with TRBJ1-1, with TRBD1 matching 9 bases. The CDR3 DNA follows: TGCAGCGTTCAACCGACAGGGGGAAGGGCTTTCTTT. Protein: CSVQPTGGRAFF.